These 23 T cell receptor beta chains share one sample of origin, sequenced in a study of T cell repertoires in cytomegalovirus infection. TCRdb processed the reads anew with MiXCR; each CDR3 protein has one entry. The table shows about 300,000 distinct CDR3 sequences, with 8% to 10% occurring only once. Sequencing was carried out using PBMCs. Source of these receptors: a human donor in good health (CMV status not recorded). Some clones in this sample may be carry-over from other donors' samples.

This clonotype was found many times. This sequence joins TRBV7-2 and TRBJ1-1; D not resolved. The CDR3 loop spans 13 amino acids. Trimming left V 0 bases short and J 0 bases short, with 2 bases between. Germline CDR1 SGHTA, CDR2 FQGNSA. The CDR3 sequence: CASSLAMNTEAFF. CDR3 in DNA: TGTGCCAGCAGCTTAGCCATGAACACTGAAGCTTTCTTT. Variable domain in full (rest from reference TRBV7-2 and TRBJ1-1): GAGVSQSPSNKVTEKGKDVELRCDPISGHTALYWYRQSLGQGLEFLIYFQGNSAPDKSGLPSDRFSAERTGGSVSTLTIQRTQQEDSAVYLCASSLAMNTEAFFGQGTRLTVV.

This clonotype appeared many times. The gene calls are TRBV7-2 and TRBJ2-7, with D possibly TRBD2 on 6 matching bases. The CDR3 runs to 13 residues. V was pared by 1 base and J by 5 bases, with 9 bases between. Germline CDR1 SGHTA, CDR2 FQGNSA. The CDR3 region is CASSLGLVNEQYV. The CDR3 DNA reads TGTGCCAGCAGCTTAGGACTAGTAAACGAGCAGTACGTC.

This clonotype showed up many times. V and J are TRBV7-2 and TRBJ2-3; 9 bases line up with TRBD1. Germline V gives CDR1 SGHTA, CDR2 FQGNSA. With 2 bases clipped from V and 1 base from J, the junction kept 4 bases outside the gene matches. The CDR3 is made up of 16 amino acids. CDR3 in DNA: TGTGCCAGCAGCTTACGACAGGGGGGTGGCACAGATACGCAGTATTTT. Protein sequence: CASSLRQGGGTDTQYF.

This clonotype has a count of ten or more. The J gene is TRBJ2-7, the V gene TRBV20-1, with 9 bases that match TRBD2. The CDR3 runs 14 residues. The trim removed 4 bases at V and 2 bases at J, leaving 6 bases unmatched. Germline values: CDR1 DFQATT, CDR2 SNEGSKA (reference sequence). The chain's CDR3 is CSATSGGYAYEQYF. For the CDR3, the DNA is TGCAGTGCTACCAGCGGGGGGTACGCCTACGAGCAGTACTTC.

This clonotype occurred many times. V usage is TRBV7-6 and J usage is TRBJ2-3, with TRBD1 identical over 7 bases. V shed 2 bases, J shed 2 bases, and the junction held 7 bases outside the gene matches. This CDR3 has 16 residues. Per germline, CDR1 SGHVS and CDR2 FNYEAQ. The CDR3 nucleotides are TGTGCCAGCAGCTTAAGACAGGGCCCCGCCACAGATACGCAGTATTTT. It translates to CASSLRQGPATDTQYF.

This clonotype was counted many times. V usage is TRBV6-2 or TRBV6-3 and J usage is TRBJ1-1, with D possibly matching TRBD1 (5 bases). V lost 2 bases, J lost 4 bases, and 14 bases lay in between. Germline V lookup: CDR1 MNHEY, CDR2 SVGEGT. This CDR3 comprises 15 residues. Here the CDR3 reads CASSYEGGEPTEAFF. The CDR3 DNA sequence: TGTGCCAGCAGTTACGAGGGAGGGGAGCCCACTGAAGCTTTCTTT.

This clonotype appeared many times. The CDR3 region is CSAPGLAGAHNEQFF. The CDR3 DNA sequence: TGCAGTGCTCCGGGACTAGCGGGGGCCCACAATGAGCAGTTCTTC. This chain connects TRBV20-1 to TRBJ2-1, with 14 bases aligning to TRBD2. There are 15 residues in the CDR3. CDR1 is DFQATT, CDR2 SNEGSKA, per germline (reference sequence). V lost 5 bases, J lost 5 bases, and 5 bases stayed unmatched.

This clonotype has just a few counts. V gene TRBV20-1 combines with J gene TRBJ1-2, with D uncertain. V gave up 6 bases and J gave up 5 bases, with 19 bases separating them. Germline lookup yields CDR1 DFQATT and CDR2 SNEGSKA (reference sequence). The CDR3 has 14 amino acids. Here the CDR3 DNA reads TGCAGTGCGGGGATTGAGGGAGTTGGGTATGGCTACACCTTC. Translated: CSAGIEGVGYGYTF.

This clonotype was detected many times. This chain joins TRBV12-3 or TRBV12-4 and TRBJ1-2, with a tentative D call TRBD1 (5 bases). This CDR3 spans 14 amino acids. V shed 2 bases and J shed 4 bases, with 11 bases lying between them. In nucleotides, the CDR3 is TGTGCCAGCAGTTTAAATCTGGGGGGCTATGGCTACACCTTC. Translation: CASSLNLGGYGYTF.

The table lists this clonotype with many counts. CDR3 nucleotides: TGTGCCAGCAGTTCCCTTAGCGGGGGGGCCTACAATGAGCAGTTCTTC. It is translated as CASSSLSGGAYNEQFF. This chain links TRBV6-2 or TRBV6-3 with TRBJ2-1, with 11 nucleotides matching TRBD2. Germline CDR1 MNHEY, CDR2 SVGEGT. The CDR3 has 16 residues. V was pared by 4 bases and J by 2 bases, with 4 bases of the junction left unmatched.

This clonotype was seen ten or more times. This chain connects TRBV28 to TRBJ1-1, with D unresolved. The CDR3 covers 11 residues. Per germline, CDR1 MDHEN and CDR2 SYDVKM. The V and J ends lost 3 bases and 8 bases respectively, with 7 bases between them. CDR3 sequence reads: CASSLHLEAFF. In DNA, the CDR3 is TGTGCCAGCAGTTTGCACTTGGAAGCTTTCTTT.

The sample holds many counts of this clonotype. The chain's CDR3 is CASSLTTFGGYTF. The DNA of the CDR3 is TGTGCCAGCAGTTTGACGACGTTTGGGGGCTACACCTTC. V is TRBV12-3 or TRBV12-4 and J is TRBJ1-2; D gene ambiguous. Trimming shortened V by 3 bases and J by 8 bases, and 13 bases separated the two germline ends. This CDR3 contains 13 residues.

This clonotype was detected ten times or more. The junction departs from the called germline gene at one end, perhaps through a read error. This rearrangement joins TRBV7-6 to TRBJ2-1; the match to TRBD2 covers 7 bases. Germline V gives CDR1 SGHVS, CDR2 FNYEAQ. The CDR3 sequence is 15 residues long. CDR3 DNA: TGTGCCAGCAGTTTAGAGCGGGGCTCCTACAATGAGCAGTTCTTC. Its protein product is CASSLERGSYNEQFF.

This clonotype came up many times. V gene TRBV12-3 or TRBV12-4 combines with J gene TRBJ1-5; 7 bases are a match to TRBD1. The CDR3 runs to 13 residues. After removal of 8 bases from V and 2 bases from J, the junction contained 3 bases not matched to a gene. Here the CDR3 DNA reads TGTGCCAGCCTCGGACAGGGCAATCAGCCCCAGCATTTT. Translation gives CASLGQGNQPQHF.

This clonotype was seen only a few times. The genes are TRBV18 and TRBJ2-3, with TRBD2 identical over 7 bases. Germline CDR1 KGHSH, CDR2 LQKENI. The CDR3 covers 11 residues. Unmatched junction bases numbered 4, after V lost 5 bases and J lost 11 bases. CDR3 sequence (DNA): TGTGCCAGCTCATCGGGGGGACGGCAGTATTTT. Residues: CASSSGGRQYF.

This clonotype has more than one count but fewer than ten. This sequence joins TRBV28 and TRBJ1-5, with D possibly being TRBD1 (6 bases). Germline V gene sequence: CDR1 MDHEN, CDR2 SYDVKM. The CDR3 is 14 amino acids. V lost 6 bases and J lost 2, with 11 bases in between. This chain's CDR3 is CASSPNRGNQPQHF. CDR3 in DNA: TGTGCCAGCAGCCCCAACAGGGGCAATCAGCCCCAGCATTTT.

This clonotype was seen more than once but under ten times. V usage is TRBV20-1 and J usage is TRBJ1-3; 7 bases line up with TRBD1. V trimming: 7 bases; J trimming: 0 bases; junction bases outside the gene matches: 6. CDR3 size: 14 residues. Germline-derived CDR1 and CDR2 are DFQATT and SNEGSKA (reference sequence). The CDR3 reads CSGRDSRSGNTIYF. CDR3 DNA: TGCAGTGGAAGGGACAGTCGCTCTGGAAACACCATATATTTT.

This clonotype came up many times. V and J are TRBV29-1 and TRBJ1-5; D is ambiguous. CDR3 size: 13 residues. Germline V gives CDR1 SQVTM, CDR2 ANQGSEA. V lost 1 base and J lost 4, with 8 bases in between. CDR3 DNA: TGCAGCGTTGAAGCTCCGGGGAATCAGCCCCAGCATTTT. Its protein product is CSVEAPGNQPQHF.

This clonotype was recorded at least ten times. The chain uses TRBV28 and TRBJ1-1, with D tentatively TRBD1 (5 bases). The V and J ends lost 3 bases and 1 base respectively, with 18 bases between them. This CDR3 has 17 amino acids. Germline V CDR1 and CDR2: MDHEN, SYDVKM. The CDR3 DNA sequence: TGTGCCAGCAGTTTCCCCGCCGACAGATGGTCGAACACTGAAGCTTTCTTT. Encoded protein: CASSFPADRWSNTEAFF. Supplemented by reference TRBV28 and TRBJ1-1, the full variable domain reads DVKVTQSSRYLVKRTGEKVFLECVQDMDHENMFWYRQDPGLGLRLIYFSYDVKMKEKGDIPEGYSVSREKKERFSLILESASTNQTSMYLCASSFPADRWSNTEAFFGQGTRLTVV.

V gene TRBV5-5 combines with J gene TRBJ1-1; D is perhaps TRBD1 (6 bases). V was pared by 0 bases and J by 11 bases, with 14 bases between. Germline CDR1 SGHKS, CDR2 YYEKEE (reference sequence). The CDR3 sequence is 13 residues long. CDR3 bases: TGTGCCAGCAGCTTGGTGGGGGCTTGGAGCGCTTTCTTT. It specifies CASSLVGAWSAFF.

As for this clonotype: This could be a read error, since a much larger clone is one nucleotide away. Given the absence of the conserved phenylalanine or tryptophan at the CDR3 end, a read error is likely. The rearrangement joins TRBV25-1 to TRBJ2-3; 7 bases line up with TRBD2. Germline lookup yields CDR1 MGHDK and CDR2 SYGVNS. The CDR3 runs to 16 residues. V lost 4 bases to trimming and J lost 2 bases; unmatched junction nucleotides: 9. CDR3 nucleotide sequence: TGTGCCAGCAGTGCACAAGCGGGGAGATTCACAGATACGCAGTATTTA. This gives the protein CASSAQAGRFTDTQYL.

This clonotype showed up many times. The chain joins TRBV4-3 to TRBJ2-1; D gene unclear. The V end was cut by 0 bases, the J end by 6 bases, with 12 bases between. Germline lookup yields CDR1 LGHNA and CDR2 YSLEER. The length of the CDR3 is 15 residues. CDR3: CASSQEGILGNEQFF. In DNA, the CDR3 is TGCGCCAGCAGCCAAGAGGGGATTTTGGGCAATGAGCAGTTCTTC.

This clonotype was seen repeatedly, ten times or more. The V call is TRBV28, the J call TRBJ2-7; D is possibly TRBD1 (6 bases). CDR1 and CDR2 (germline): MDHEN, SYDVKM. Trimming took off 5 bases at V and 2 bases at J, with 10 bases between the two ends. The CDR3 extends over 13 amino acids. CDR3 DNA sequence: TGTGCCAGCAGTCCCGGGACAACCTACGAGCAGTACGTC. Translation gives CASSPGTTYEQYV.